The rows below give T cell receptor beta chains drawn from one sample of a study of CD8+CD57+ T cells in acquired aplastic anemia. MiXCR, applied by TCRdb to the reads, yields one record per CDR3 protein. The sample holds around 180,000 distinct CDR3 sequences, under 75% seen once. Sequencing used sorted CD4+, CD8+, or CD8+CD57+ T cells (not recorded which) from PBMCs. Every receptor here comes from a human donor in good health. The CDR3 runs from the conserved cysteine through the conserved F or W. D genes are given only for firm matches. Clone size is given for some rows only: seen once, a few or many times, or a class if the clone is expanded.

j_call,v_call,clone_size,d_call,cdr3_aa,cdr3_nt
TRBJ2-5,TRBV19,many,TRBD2,CASSLVAGAFTTQYF,TGTGCCAGTAGTTTGGTAGCGGGAGCGTTTACGACCCAGTACTTC
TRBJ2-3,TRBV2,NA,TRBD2,CASGRLAGRTDTQYF,TGTGCCAGCGGAAGACTAGCGGGACGCACAGATACGCAGTATTTT
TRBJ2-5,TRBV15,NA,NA,CATSSLRGFMETQYF,TGTGCCACCAGCAGTCTCAGGGGATTTATGGAGACCCAGTACTTC
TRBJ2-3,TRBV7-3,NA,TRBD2,CASSLLAGGGTQYF,TGTGCCAGCAGCTTATTAGCGGGAGGGGGTACGCAGTATTTT
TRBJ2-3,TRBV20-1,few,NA,CSAREFDTQYF,TGCAGTGCTAGAGAGTTTGATACGCAGTATTTT
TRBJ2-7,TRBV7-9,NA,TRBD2,CASSYGTTRQYF,TGTGCCAGCAGCTATGGGACTACTAGGCAGTACTTC
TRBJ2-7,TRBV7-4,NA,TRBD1,CASSLLRGQGYEQYF,TGTGCCAGCAGCTTACTTAGGGGACAGGGGTACGAGCAGTACTTC
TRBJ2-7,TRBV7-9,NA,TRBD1,CASNGQGSYEQYF,TGTGCCAGCAACGGACAGGGCTCCTACGAGCAGTACTTC
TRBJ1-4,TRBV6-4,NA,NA,CASTQVAGGINEKLFF,TGTGCCAGCACCCAAGTCGCGGGGGGGATTAATGAAAAACTGTTTTTT
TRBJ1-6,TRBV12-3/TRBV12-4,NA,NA,CASSLAYSPLHF,TGTGCCAGCAGTTTAGCATATTCACCCCTCCACTTT
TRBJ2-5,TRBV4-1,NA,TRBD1,CASSLVTGGVETQYF,TGCGCCAGCAGCTTAGTAACAGGGGGAGTAGAGACCCAGTACTTC
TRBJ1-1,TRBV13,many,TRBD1,CASSPGGTGNTEAFF,TGTGCCAGCAGCCCCGGCGGGACAGGGAACACTGAAGCTTTCTTT
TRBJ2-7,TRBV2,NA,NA,CASSEILGGLEQYF,TGTGCCAGCAGTGAGATCTTAGGAGGGCTCGAGCAGTACTTC
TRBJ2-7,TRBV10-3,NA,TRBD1,CASSYEGQGYEQYF,TGTGCCAGCAGTTACGAGGGACAGGGCTACGAGCAGTACTTC
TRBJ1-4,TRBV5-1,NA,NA,CASSMDGATNEKLFF,TGCGCCAGCAGCATGGATGGCGCGACTAATGAAAAACTGTTTTTT
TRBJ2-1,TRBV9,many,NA,CASSVEGAAYNEQFF,TGTGCCAGCAGCGTAGAAGGGGCGGCCTACAATGAGCAGTTCTTC
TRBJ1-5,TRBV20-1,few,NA,CSADVSSNQPQHF,TGCAGTGCTGATGTCAGCTCTAATCAGCCCCAGCATTTT
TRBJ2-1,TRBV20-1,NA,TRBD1,CSAIRDSHQVEQFF,TGCAGTGCTATACGGGACAGCCATCAGGTTGAGCAGTTCTTC
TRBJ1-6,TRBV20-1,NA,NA,CSARDQGGSYNSPLHF,TGCAGTGCTAGGGACCAGGGAGGCTCCTATAATTCACCCCTCCACTTT
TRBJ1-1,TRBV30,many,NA,CAWSENEAFF,TGTGCCTGGAGTGAAAATGAAGCTTTCTTT
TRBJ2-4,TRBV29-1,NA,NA,CSVVQALAKNIQYF,TGCAGCGTTGTACAGGCCTTAGCCAAAAACATTCAGTACTTC
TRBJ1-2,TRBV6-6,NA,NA,CASSYGGTAYGYTF,TGTGCCAGCAGTTACGGAGGGACGGCCTATGGCTACACCTTC
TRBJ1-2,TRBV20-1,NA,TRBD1,CSAQSGTGFF,TGCAGTGCGCAATCCGGGACAGGGTTTTTC
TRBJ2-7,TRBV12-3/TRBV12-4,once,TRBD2,CASRPSGGYEQYF,TGTGCCAGCAGGCCTAGCGGGGGGTACGAGCAGTACTTC
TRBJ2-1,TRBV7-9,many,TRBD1,CASSSLGGGQGLYNEQFF,TGTGCCAGCAGCTCCCTGGGGGGGGGACAGGGGCTTTACAATGAGCAGTTCTTC
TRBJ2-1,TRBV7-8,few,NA,CASSFVDEQFF,TGTGCCAGCAGCTTCGTTGATGAGCAGTTCTTC
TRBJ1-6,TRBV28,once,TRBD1,CASRAGQGNNSPLHF,TGTGCCAGCAGGGCCGGACAGGGGAATAATTCACCCCTCCACTTT
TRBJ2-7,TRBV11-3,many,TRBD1,CASSLRRGQGPYEQYF,TGTGCCAGCAGCTTGCGCCGGGGACAGGGACCCTACGAGCAGTACTTC
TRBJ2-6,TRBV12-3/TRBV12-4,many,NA,CASSSGPFTGSNVLTF,TGTGCCAGCAGTTCCGGACCCTTTACTGGGTCCAACGTCCTGACTTTC
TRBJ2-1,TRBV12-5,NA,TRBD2,CASGLVLAGRAEEQFF,TGTGCTAGTGGTTTGGTCTTAGCGGGGCGGGCCGAGGAGCAGTTCTTC
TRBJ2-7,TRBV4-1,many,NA,CASSQDGPGELITYEQYF,TGCGCCAGCAGCCAAGATGGTCCAGGGGAGTTAATCACCTACGAGCAGTACTTC
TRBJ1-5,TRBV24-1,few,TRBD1,CATSDRTGNQPQHF,TGTGCCACCAGTGATAGGACAGGTAATCAGCCCCAGCATTTT
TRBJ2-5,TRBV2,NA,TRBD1,CASSEGQGPGETQYF,TGTGCCAGCAGTGAGGGACAGGGGCCGGGAGAGACCCAGTACTTC
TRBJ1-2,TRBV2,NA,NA,CASSHQYSANYGYTF,TGTGCCAGCAGCCATCAGTACTCAGCTAACTATGGCTACACCTTC
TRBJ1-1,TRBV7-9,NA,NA,CASSYPLGHTEAFF,TGTGCCAGCAGCTACCCCCTGGGGCACACTGAAGCTTTCTTT
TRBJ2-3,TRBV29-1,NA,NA,CSVVRGLSTDTQYF,TGCAGCGTTGTACGGGGACTCAGCACAGATACGCAGTATTTT
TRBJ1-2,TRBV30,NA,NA,CAWKREYIESGYGYTF,TGTGCCTGGAAAAGGGAATATATCGAAAGCGGCTATGGCTACACCTTC
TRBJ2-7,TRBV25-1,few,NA,CASSESRWGTYEQYF,TGTGCCAGCAGTGAATCTAGATGGGGGACCTACGAGCAGTACTTC
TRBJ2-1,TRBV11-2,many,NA,CASSPSLVFHEQFF,TGTGCCAGCAGCCCCAGTTTGGTCTTCCATGAGCAGTTCTTC
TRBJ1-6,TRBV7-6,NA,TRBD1,CASSPTPDRTNSPLHF,TGTGCCAGCAGCCCAACCCCGGACAGGACTAATTCACCCCTCCACTTT
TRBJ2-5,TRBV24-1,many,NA,CATSEYQGQETQYF,TGTGCCACCAGTGAGTATCAGGGCCAAGAGACCCAGTACTTC
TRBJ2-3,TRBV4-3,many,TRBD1,CASSQGRDRGTDTQYF,TGCGCCAGCAGCCAGGGTCGGGACAGGGGCACAGATACGCAGTATTTT
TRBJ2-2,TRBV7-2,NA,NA,CASSFQGGSGELFF,TGTGCCAGCAGCTTTCAGGGCGGGTCCGGGGAGCTGTTTTTT
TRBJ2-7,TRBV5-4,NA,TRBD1,CASSQGTGSEQYF,TGTGCCAGCAGCCAGGGGACAGGTAGCGAGCAGTACTTC
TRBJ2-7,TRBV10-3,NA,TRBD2,CAISADLAGDEQYF,TGTGCCATCAGTGCGGATCTAGCGGGAGACGAGCAGTACTTC
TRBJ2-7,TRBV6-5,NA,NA,CASRYEQYF,TGTGCCAGCAGGTACGAGCAGTACTTC
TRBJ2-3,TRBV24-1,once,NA,CATRAAVGWTADTQYF,TGTGCCACCAGAGCCGCGGTAGGTTGGACCGCAGATACGCAGTATTTT
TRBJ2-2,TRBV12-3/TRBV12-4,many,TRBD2,CASSLEGLAGGNTGELFF,TGTGCCAGCAGTTTAGAAGGGCTAGCGGGCGGGAACACCGGGGAGCTGTTTTTT
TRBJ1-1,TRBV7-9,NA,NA,CASSLRPEAFF,TGTGCCAGCAGCTTAAGACCTGAAGCTTTCTTT
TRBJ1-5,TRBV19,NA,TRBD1,CASSITGDQPQHF,TGTGCCAGTAGTATAACAGGGGATCAGCCCCAGCATTTT
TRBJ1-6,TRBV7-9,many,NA,CASKPPDSPLHF,TGTGCCAGCAAACCCCCCGATTCACCCCTCCACTTT